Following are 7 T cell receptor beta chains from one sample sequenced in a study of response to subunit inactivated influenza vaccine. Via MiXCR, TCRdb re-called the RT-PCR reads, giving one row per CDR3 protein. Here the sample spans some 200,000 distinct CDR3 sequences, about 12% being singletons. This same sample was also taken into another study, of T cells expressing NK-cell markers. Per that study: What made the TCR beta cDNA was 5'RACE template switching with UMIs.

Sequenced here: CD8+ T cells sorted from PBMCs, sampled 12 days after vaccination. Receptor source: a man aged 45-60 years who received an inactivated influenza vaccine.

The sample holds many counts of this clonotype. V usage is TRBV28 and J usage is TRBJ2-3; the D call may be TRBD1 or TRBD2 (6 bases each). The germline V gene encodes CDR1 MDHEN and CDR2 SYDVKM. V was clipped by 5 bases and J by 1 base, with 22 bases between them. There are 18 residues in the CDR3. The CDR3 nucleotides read TGTGCCAGCAGTGGGCCCGGAGGGACACTGTTGGGCACAGATACGCAGTATTTT. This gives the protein CASSGPGGTLLGTDTQYF. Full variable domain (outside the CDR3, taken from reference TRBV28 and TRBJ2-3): DVKVTQSSRYLVKRTGEKVFLECVQDMDHENMFWYRQDPGLGLRLIYFSYDVKMKEKGDIPEGYSVSREKKERFSLILESASTNQTSMYLCASSGPGGTLLGTDTQYFGPGTRLTVL.

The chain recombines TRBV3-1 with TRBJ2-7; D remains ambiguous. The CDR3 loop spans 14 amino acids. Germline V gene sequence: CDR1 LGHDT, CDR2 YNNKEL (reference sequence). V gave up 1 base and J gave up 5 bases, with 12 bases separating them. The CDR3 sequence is CASSQGQSPHEQYF. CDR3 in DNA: TGTGCCAGCAGCCAAGGGCAAAGTCCCCACGAGCAGTACTTC.

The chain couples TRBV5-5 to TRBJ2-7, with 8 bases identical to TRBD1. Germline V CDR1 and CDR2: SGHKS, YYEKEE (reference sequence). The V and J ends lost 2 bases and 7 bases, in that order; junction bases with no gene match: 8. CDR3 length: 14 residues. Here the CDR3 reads CASSLRTGQREQYF. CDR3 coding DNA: TGTGCCAGCAGCTTACGGACAGGGCAAAGGGAGCAGTACTTC.

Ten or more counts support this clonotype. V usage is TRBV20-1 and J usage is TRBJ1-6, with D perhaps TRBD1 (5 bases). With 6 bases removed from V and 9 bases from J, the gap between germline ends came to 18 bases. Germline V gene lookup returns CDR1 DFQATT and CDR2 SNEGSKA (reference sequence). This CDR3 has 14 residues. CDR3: CSAYQGAGSSPLHF. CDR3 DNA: TGCAGTGCATACCAGGGAGCAGGGTCTTCACCCCTCCACTTT.

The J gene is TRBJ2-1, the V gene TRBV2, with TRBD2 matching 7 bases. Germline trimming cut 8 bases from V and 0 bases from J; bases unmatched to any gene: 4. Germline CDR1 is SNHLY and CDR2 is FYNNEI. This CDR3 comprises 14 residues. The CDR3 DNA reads TGTGCCAGCTCGCGGGGGAGCTCCTACAATGAGCAGTTCTTC. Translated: CASSRGSSYNEQFF.

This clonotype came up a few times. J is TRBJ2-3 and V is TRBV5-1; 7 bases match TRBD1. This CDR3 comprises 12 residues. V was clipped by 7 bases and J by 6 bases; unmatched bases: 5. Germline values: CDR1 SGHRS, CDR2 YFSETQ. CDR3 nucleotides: TGCGCCAGCGGGAAACAGGGGGATACGCAGTATTTT. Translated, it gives CASGKQGDTQYF.

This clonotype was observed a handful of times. CDR3: CASSLVKGYEQYF. The CDR3 DNA reads TGTGCCAGCAGCTTAGTAAAGGGATACGAGCAGTACTTC. V usage is TRBV11-2 and J usage is TRBJ2-7, with D uncertain. Germline V gene sequence: CDR1 SGHAT, CDR2 FQNNGV. The ends were cut back, 1 base at V and 4 bases at J, with 8 bases in the middle. The CDR3 is 13 residues long.